The 27 T cell receptor beta chains below were found in one sample sequenced in a study of cytomegalovirus exposure and HLA in healthy donors (dated by TCRdb to about 2017). Library generation was performed with the immunoSEQ multiplex PCR assay. For the multiplex PCR, a mixture combining 60 forward primers for TCR Vbeta segments and 13 reverse primers for TCR Jbeta segments was used. TCRdb limited this immuneACCESS table to in-frame rearrangements with V and J called. A share of clones is missing; checked studies link under half to unresolved V genes, and the rest is unexplained. Across this sample there are around 120,000 clones, with 80% to 85% seen only once. The ten top clones hold over 1% of the sample. Source material: PBMCs. These receptors all come from a human donor in good health.

This clone was picked up one time. The rearrangement uses TRBV28 and TRBJ2-7; 9 bases fit TRBD1. CDR1 MDHEN and CDR2 SYDVKM come from the germline V gene. This CDR3 region has 15 residues. Trimming cost V 6 bases and J 4 bases; bases outside gene matches: 10. In nucleotides, the CDR3 is TGTGCCAGCAGGGGACCGGGACAGGGCGGTTACGAGCAGTACTTC. This encodes CASRGPGQGGYEQYF. The full variable domain, with the rest looked up from reference TRBV28 and TRBJ2-7, is DVKVTQSSRYLVKRTGEKVFLECVQDMDHENMFWYRQDPGLGLRLIYFSYDVKMKEKGDIPEGYSVSREKKERFSLILESASTNQTSMYLCASRGPGQGGYEQYFGPGTRLTVT.

This clone was detected only once. V gene TRBV14 combines with J gene TRBJ2-1; D call uncertain. Germline V lookup: CDR1 SGHDN, CDR2 FVKESK. The germline V and J ends were trimmed by 1 base and 5 bases, with 3 bases remaining between them. The length of the CDR3 is 12 residues. DNA for the CDR3: TGTGCCAGCAGCCAAGGGCACAATGAGCAGTTCTTC. It codes for CASSQGHNEQFF.

The chain has TRBV27 and TRBJ1-1, with D unclear. V was trimmed by 3 bases and J by 5 bases, leaving 13 bases between them. The CDR3 is made up of 14 amino acids. The germline CDR1 and CDR2 sequences are MNHEY and SMNVEV (reference sequence). The CDR3 DNA reads TGTGCCAGCAGTTTTCGGGAAGGTCGGACTGAAGCTTTCTTT. This codes for CASSFREGRTEAFF.

The chain combines TRBV19 with TRBJ2-5; 7 bases fit TRBD2. The V gene's germline CDR1 is LNHDA and CDR2 SQIVND (reference sequence). The V gene end was trimmed by 1 base and the J gene end by 0 bases; junction bases not matched to a gene: 8. The CDR3 length is 17 residues. The CDR3 DNA reads TGTGCCAGTAGTATAGGATCTGGCGGGGGAGACCAAGAGACCCAGTACTTC. This translates into CASSIGSGGGDQETQYF. Supplemented by reference TRBV19 and TRBJ2-5, the full variable domain reads DGGITQSPKYLFRKEGQNVTLSCEQNLNHDAMYWYRQDPGQGLRLIYYSQIVNDFQKGDIAEGYSVSREKKESFPLTVTSAQKNPTAFYLCASSIGSGGGDQETQYFGPGTRLLVL.

A single count supports this clone. The chain links TRBV5-1 to TRBJ2-7, with TRBD1 identical over 7 bases. V trimming: 4 bases; J trimming: 3 bases; junction bases outside the gene matches: 7. From germline, CDR1 is SGHRS and CDR2 YFSETQ. The CDR3 length is 14 residues. The CDR3 is CASSPDRVGYEQYF. CDR3 sequence (DNA): TGCGCCAGCAGCCCCGACAGGGTGGGCTACGAGCAGTACTTC.

The V gene is TRBV5-1, the J gene TRBJ2-7; D is possibly TRBD2 (5 bases). Germline V CDR1 and CDR2: SGHRS, YFSETQ. V lost 1 base and J lost 2, with 10 bases in between. The CDR3 covers 14 residues. The CDR3 region is CASSLPGLPYEQYF. CDR3 nucleotide sequence: TGCGCCAGCAGCTTGCCCGGACTGCCCTACGAGCAGTACTTC.

The J gene is TRBJ2-7, the V gene TRBV4-1; 7 bases are shared with TRBD2. This CDR3 is 13 amino acids long. The V segment lost 4 bases and the J segment 5 bases; nucleotides outside the gene matches: 5. Germline CDR1 reads MGHRA; CDR2 reads YSYEKL. CDR3 nucleotides: TGCGCCAGCAGCCTCGGGGGGATCAACGAGCAGTACTTC. Its protein is CASSLGGINEQYF.

This clone was seen more than once but under ten times. The rearrangement links TRBV4-2 to TRBJ1-5; unclear D gene. The V gene lost 0 bases and the J gene lost 4 bases, with 13 bases spanning the gap. Germline V gene lookup returns CDR1 LGHNA and CDR2 YNFKEQ. CDR3 size: 16 residues. CDR3 in amino acids: CASSQDLRIANQPQHF. CDR3 sequence (DNA): TGTGCCAGCAGCCAAGATCTAAGGATAGCTAATCAGCCCCAGCATTTT.

With regard to this clone: At one end the junction does not follow the germline gene, possibly because of a read error. CDR3 nucleotides: TGTGCCAGCAGCTTAGGGTCGGGGTTAGATGCGCAGTATTTT. Translated, it gives CASSLGSGLDAQYF. The V call is TRBV7-6, the J call TRBJ2-3, with D perhaps TRBD2 (5 bases). CDR3 size: 14 residues. Germline CDR1 and CDR2: SGHVS and FNYEAQ. Full variable domain (outside the CDR3, taken from reference TRBV7-6 and TRBJ2-3): GAGVSQSPRYKVTKRGQDVALRCDPISGHVSLYWYRQALGQGPEFLTYFNYEAQQDKSGLPNDRFSAERPEGSISTLTIQRTEQRDSAMYRCASSLGSGLDAQYFGPGTRLTVL.

The V call is TRBV4-1, the J call TRBJ2-5; the D is unclear. The J call could be wrong; TRBJ2-7 is a better fit for the DNA end. From germline, CDR1 is MGHRA and CDR2 YSYEKL. This CDR3 is 14 amino acids long. The CDR3 bases are TGCGCCAGCAGCCAAGCTTCTGGGGCCTACGAGCAGTACTTC. Its protein is CASSQASGAYEQYF.

The chain combines TRBV6-1 with TRBJ1-3, with D tentatively TRBD1 (5 bases). The V end was cut by 7 bases, the J end by 0 bases, with 10 bases between. Looked up from germline, CDR1 is MNHNS and CDR2 is SASEGT. This CDR3 has 14 amino acids. The CDR3 nucleotides read TGTGCCAGCATGGCAGGGAACTCTGGAAACACCATATATTTT. Translating it yields CASMAGNSGNTIYF.

The chain links TRBV5-5 to TRBJ1-1; D gene uncertain. From germline, CDR1 is SGHKS and CDR2 YYEKEE (reference sequence). The CDR3 runs to 13 residues. The V and J ends lost 3 bases and 6 bases respectively, with 12 bases between them. CDR3 bases: TGTGCCAGCAGCTCGCATACTGAGGCTGAAGCTTTCTTT. Its translation: CASSSHTEAEAFF.

The CDR3 is CASSMLAGEGTEAFF. The DNA of the CDR3 is TGTGCCAGTAGTATGCTCGCAGGGGAAGGCACTGAAGCTTTCTTT. The rearrangement uses TRBV19 and TRBJ1-1; possibly TRBD1 for D (6 bases). The CDR3 extends over 15 amino acids. CDR1 and CDR2 from the germline V gene are LNHDA and SQIVND (reference sequence). The ends were cut back, 3 bases at V and 4 bases at J, with 15 bases in the middle. The variable domain in full, with the rest retrieved from reference TRBV19 and TRBJ1-1, is DGGITQSPKYLFRKEGQNVTLSCEQNLNHDAMYWYRQDPGQGLRLIYYSQIVNDFQKGDIAEGYSVSREKKESFPLTVTSAQKNPTAFYLCASSMLAGEGTEAFFGQGTRLTVV.

The gene calls are TRBV5-1 and TRBJ2-5, with TRBD2 matching 13 bases. V trimming: 5 bases; J trimming: 4 bases; junction bases outside the gene matches: 2. Germline V gene data show CDR1 as SGHRS and CDR2 as YFSETQ. This CDR3 is 14 amino acids long. CDR3 sequence (DNA): TGCGCCAGCAGACTAGCGGGGGGGCGAGAGACCCAGTACTTC. It is translated as CASRLAGGRETQYF.

The V and J genes are TRBV9 and TRBJ1-2; TRBD1 matches at 9 bases. The CDR3 runs to 13 residues. The trim removed 4 bases at V and 6 bases at J, leaving 4 bases unmatched. Germline values: CDR1 SGDLS, CDR2 YYNGEE. The CDR3 protein is CASSRDRVDGYTF. In DNA form, the CDR3 reads TGTGCCAGCAGCCGGGACAGGGTAGATGGCTACACCTTC.

This chain links TRBV5-4 with TRBJ2-1, with TRBD2 identical over 12 bases. Looked up from germline, CDR1 is SGHNT and CDR2 is YYREEE (reference sequence). J lost 5 bases, V lost 1 base, and 7 bases had no gene match. There are 17 residues in the CDR3. CDR3 sequence reads: CASSLPSGGAKHNEQFF. The DNA of the CDR3 is TGTGCCAGCAGCTTGCCTAGCGGGGGGGCCAAGCACAATGAGCAGTTCTTC.

The table lists this clone with a few counts. CDR3 protein: CASSPTGLYNEQFF. In nucleotides, the CDR3 is TGTGCCAGCTCACCAACGGGACTCTACAATGAGCAGTTCTTC. The rearrangement joins TRBV18 to TRBJ2-1, with a tentative D call TRBD2 (6 bases). Trimming pared 2 bases from V and 3 bases from J, leaving 8 bases between. The CDR3 runs 14 residues. CDR1 and CDR2 (germline): KGHSH, LQKENI.

The chain employs TRBV2 and TRBJ2-3, with 8 bases that match TRBD2. Germline values: CDR1 SNHLY, CDR2 FYNNEI. V dropped 6 bases and J dropped 1; count of bases not matched to a gene: 0. The CDR3 runs 13 residues. CDR3 in DNA: TGTGCCAGCAGAGCGGGGGGCACAGATACGCAGTATTTT. Translating gives CASRAGGTDTQYF. The full variable domain, rest sourced from reference TRBV2 and TRBJ2-3, is EPEVTQTPSHQVTQMGQEVILRCVPISNHLYFYWYRQILGQKVEFLVSFYNNEISEKSEIFDDQFSVERPDGSNFTLKIRSTKLEDSAMYFCASRAGGTDTQYFGPGTRLTVL.

This clone came up once. The V gene is TRBV2, the J gene TRBJ2-5; weak D call: TRBD2 (5 bases). Trimming left V 2 bases short and J 3 bases short, with 13 bases between. The germline V gene encodes CDR1 SNHLY and CDR2 FYNNEI. This CDR3 comprises 15 residues. CDR3 in amino acids: CASSETWTGKETQYF. The CDR3 region has the DNA TGTGCCAGCAGTGAAACCTGGACGGGAAAAGAGACCCAGTACTTC.

The genes are TRBV5-5 and TRBJ1-5; D is unresolved. With 0 bases removed from V and 10 bases from J, the gap between germline ends came to 14 bases. The germline gives CDR1 SGHKS, CDR2 YYEKEE (reference sequence). This CDR3 contains 14 residues. DNA for the CDR3: TGTGCCAGCAGCTTGGAAGAGGGCCCACTACCCCAGCATTTT. Translating gives CASSLEEGPLPQHF.

The rearrangement joins TRBV13 to TRBJ2-2; TRBD2 might be the D (7 bases). There are 11 residues in the CDR3. Germline V CDR1 and CDR2: PRHDT, FYEKMQ (reference sequence). The V and J ends lost 11 bases and 6 bases respectively, with 10 bases between them. The CDR3 here is CAQGGAGELFF. The CDR3 DNA follows: TGTGCCCAAGGGGGGGCCGGGGAGCTGTTTTTT. The full variable domain, rest sourced from reference TRBV13 and TRBJ2-2, is AAGVIQSPRHLIKEKRETATLKCYPIPRHDTVYWYQQGPGQDPQFLISFYEKMQSDKGSIPDRFSAQQFSDYHSELNMSSLELGDSALYFCAQGGAGELFFGEGSRLTVL.

J is TRBJ2-5 and V is TRBV28, with 8 bases matching TRBD2. The end of the DNA fits TRBJ2-7 better, so the J call may be wrong. From germline, CDR1 is MDHEN and CDR2 SYDVKM. There are 14 residues in the CDR3. CDR3 sequence (DNA): TGTGCCAGCTCATTGTTAGCGGGGCCCTACGAGCAGTACTTC. This translates into CASSLLAGPYEQYF.

The CDR3 loop is CASSSWTGNSPLHF. The CDR3 DNA reads TGTGCCAGCAGTTCGTGGACAGGAAATTCACCCCTCCACTTT. The J gene is TRBJ1-6, the V gene TRBV6-6, with 7 positions matching TRBD1. The V and J ends lost 4 bases and 7 bases, in that order; junction bases with no gene match: 4. Germline V gene sequence: CDR1 MNHNY, CDR2 SVGAGI (reference sequence). The CDR3 is 14 amino acids.

This chain joins TRBV5-1 and TRBJ2-2, with TRBD2 identical over 10 bases. The germline gives CDR1 SGHRS, CDR2 YFSETQ. The CDR3 sequence is 15 residues long. Trimming removed 4 bases from V and 1 base from J; junction bases left unmatched: 1. The CDR3 nucleotides read TGCGCCAGCAGCACTAGCGGGATGAACACCGGGGAGCTGTTTTTT. Its protein product is CASSTSGMNTGELFF.

Comment on this clone: At one end the junction does not follow the germline gene, possibly because of a read error. The same CDR3 is also encoded by other DNA sequences in this sample. V gene TRBV14 combines with J gene TRBJ2-7, with D possibly being TRBD1 (7 bases). The CDR3 length is 14 residues. Germline V lookup: CDR1 SGHDN, CDR2 FVKESK. CDR3 DNA: TGCGCCAGCAGCCTTCGACAGGGAGGTAGCGAGCAGTACTTC. This sequence encodes CASSLRQGGSEQYF.

The V gene is TRBV19, the J gene TRBJ2-7; 7 nucleotides agree with TRBD1. From germline, CDR1 is LNHDA and CDR2 SQIVND (reference sequence). V dropped 3 bases and J dropped 0; count of bases not matched to a gene: 2. The CDR3 runs to 14 residues. CDR3 protein: CASSIGQASYEQYF. In DNA form, the CDR3 reads TGTGCCAGTAGTATTGGACAGGCCTCCTACGAGCAGTACTTC.

The chain uses TRBV9 and TRBJ1-1, with 7 bases lining up with TRBD1. The CDR3 is 17 residues long. The germline V gene encodes CDR1 SGDLS and CDR2 YYNGEE. V shed 0 bases and J 1 base; nucleotides not matched to a gene: 9. CDR3 sequence reads: CASSVADQRGPNTEAFF. CDR3 bases: TGTGCCAGCAGCGTAGCTGATCAAAGGGGGCCGAACACTGAAGCTTTCTTT.